These 5 T cell receptor beta chains share one sample of origin, sequenced in a study of blood T cell repertoires in COVID-19. Produced via immunoSEQ multiplex PCR; TCRdb's table is partial and in-frame only. The repertoire holds roughly 300,000 clones, more than 70% seen once, with roughly 5.3% in the top ten. Sequencing was done on a sample of PBMCs or T cells enriched from blood (not recorded which). Receptors were obtained from a woman aged 25 to 39 who had recovered from COVID-19.

The chain joins TRBV29-1 to TRBJ1-2; a possible D gene is TRBD1 (6 bases). Trimming removed 6 bases from V and 2 bases from J, with 10 bases in between. Germline-derived CDR1 and CDR2 are SQVTM and ANQGSEA. The CDR3 loop spans 12 amino acids. CDR3 in DNA: TGCAGCGTGGGAGGGGGGAACTATGGCTACACCTTC. Its protein is CSVGGGNYGYTF.

The gene calls are TRBV30 and TRBJ1-6, with 7 bases identical to TRBD1. Germline V lookup: CDR1 GTSNPN, CDR2 SVGIG (reference sequence). This CDR3 has 16 amino acids. V lost 3 bases to trimming and J lost 0 bases; unmatched junction nucleotides: 5. CDR3 sequence reads: CAWRAGGSSYNSPLHF. The CDR3 region has the DNA TGTGCCTGGAGGGCAGGGGGAAGCTCCTATAATTCACCCCTCCACTTT.

This chain links TRBV24-1 with TRBJ1-5; D is perhaps TRBD1 (6 bases). The germline V and J ends were trimmed by 4 bases and 8 bases, with 14 bases remaining between them. Germline CDR1 and CDR2: KGHDR and SFDVKD. The CDR3 is 14 residues long. CDR3 DNA: TGTGCCACCAGTGACCAGGACAGCCCGGAGCCCCAGCATTTT. Translated: CATSDQDSPEPQHF.

The chain links TRBV27 to TRBJ2-3; D unresolved. CDR1 and CDR2 from the germline V gene are MNHEY and SMNVEV (reference sequence). The CDR3 is 13 residues long. Trimming stripped 2 bases from V and 3 bases from J, with 6 bases between. The CDR3 DNA reads TGTGCCAGCAGTTTAAGAGGTACAGATACGCAGTATTTT. Its translation: CASSLRGTDTQYF.

CDR3: CASSYVDRTETQYF. As DNA, the CDR3 is TGTGCCAGCAGTTACGTCGACAGGACAGAGACCCAGTACTTC. V usage is TRBV6-6 and J usage is TRBJ2-5; a possible D gene is TRBD1 (6 bases). In germline, CDR1 is MNHNY, CDR2 SVGAGI (reference sequence). Trimming took off 2 bases at V and 4 bases at J, with 11 bases between the two ends. The length of the CDR3 is 14 residues.